This paragraph reports one T cell receptor (beta chain). Its antigen is not identified. The CDR3 runs to 13 residues. Germline CDR1 reads SGHTA; CDR2 reads FQGTGA. V lost 5 bases, J lost 4 bases, and 9 bases lay in between. This sample is part of a study of beta chain features in type 1 diabetes. A single heparinised blood sample, averaging roughly 110 mL, was obtained per donor. Study outcomes and limitations: When Type 1 diabetes patients were examined, their TCRB CDR3s proved moderately but significantly shorter in all four CD4+ subsets.

TCRB transcripts that were expressed got sequenced, as all of the isolated RNA had been reverse transcribed. Sequencing used immunoSEQ multiplex PCR; TCRdb keeps in-frame clones, though not all of them. The sample carries 200,000 to 300,000 clones, roughly 20% recorded once. The rearrangement uses TRBV7-3 and TRBJ1-5, with D maybe TRBD1 (6 bases). Material for sequencing was naive CD4+ T cells from blood. This clonotype originated in a woman in her thirties or forties with type 1 diabetes. CDR3 region: CASSADSNQPQHF. The CDR3 DNA is TGTGCCAGCAGCGCGGACAGTAATCAGCCCCAGCATTTT.